The 14 T cell receptor beta chains in this list originate from one sample, sequenced in a study of post-analysis software for immune sequencing data. Study outcomes and limitations: Included in a set of about 5 TRBV segments more frequent in patients than controls were TRBV5-6, TRBV5-1 and TRBV20-1.

For these TCRs, the target antigens are not known. Prepared libraries of TCR beta cDNA carried unique molecular identifiers. Via MiXCR, TCRdb re-called the PCR reads, giving one row per CDR3 protein. Seen here are a few hundred thousand distinct CDR3 sequences, about 38% observed once, and the top ten hold 4% to 5.5%. Sequenced sample: blood. The origin of the receptors is a girl aged 10 to 17 with multiple sclerosis.

V is TRBV7-6 and J is TRBJ2-1; 9 bases agree with TRBD2. The CDR3 has 15 residues. Unmatched junction bases numbered 8, after V lost 5 bases and J lost 6 bases. Germline V gene sequence: CDR1 SGHVS, CDR2 FNYEAQ. The CDR3 loop is CASSQRAGGGNEQFF. In nucleotides, the CDR3 is TGTGCCAGCAGCCAAAGAGCGGGAGGTGGCAATGAGCAGTTCTTC.

This clonotype was detected only once. Because it lacks the conserved phenylalanine or tryptophan at the end, this CDR3 is likely a read error. The gene calls are TRBV7-2 and TRBJ2-4; 16 bases line up with TRBD2. This CDR3 comprises 18 residues. The J segment lost 3 bases and the V segment lost 5 bases, leaving 7 bases of the junction unmatched. In germline, CDR1 is SGHTA, CDR2 FQGNSA. CDR3 sequence: CASSSGTSGRAGKNIQYV. CDR3 sequence (DNA): TGTGCCAGCAGCAGCGGGACTAGCGGGAGGGCTGGCAAAAACATTCAGTACGTC.

The chain recombines TRBV5-1 with TRBJ1-1, with TRBD1 matching 9 bases. Trimming cost V 7 bases and J 4 bases; bases outside gene matches: 2. There are 12 residues in the CDR3. Germline V gene data show CDR1 as SGHRS and CDR2 as YFSETQ. The DNA for the CDR3 is TGCGCCAGCGGGACAGGGACCACTGAAGCTTTCTTT. Translating it yields CASGTGTTEAFF.

In its sample, this clonotype was seen many times. This chain joins TRBV7-3 and TRBJ2-4, with D tentatively TRBD1 (5 bases). CDR1 SGHTA and CDR2 FQGTGA come from the germline V gene. CDR3 length: 17 residues. Trimming left V 4 bases short and J 2 bases short, with 18 bases between. The CDR3 DNA reads as TGTGCCAGCAGCTCTTTCAGGACAATCGCGACCAAAAACATTCAGTACTTC. This translates into CASSSFRTIATKNIQYF.

This rearrangement joins TRBV7-2 to TRBJ2-7; TRBD1 might be the D (6 bases). The CDR3 is 13 residues long. The ends were cut back, 8 bases at V and 3 bases at J, with 14 bases in the middle. Germline V lookup: CDR1 SGHTA, CDR2 FQGNSA. The CDR3 DNA sequence: TGTGCCAGCGGCGCAGGGGCCTACTACGAGCAGTACTTC. Amino acids: CASGAGAYYEQYF.

This clonotype occurred a few times. This chain uses TRBV28 with TRBJ2-5; 10 bases fit TRBD1. Matching the DNA end better, TRBJ2-7 makes the J call doubtful. The CDR3 covers 12 residues. Germline CDR1 reads MDHEN; CDR2 reads SYDVKM. The CDR3 region is CASWTGGYEQYF. The CDR3 nucleotides read TGTGCCAGCTGGACAGGGGGCTACGAGCAGTACTTC.

This clonotype was detected only a few times. A read error is possible here, since a much larger clone lies one base away. The chain couples TRBV7-6 to TRBJ2-7, with TRBD1 identical over 10 bases. The germline V gene has CDR1 SGHVS and CDR2 FNYEAQ. CDR3 length: 15 amino acids. V shed 0 bases, J shed 5 bases, and the junction held 4 bases outside the gene matches. The CDR3 loop reads CASSLARTGGHEQYF. The CDR3 DNA is TGTGCCAGCAGCTTAGCAAGGACAGGGGGACACGAGCAGTACTTC.

This chain connects TRBV12-3 or TRBV12-4 to TRBJ2-3, with 8 bases fitting TRBD1. This CDR3 spans 15 amino acids. Trimming removed 7 bases from V and 4 bases from J; junction bases left unmatched: 10. CDR3 region: CASNYRGSGADTQYF. CDR3 bases: TGTGCCAGCAACTACAGGGGGTCGGGCGCAGATACGCAGTATTTT.

Note on this clonotype: This could be a read error, since a much larger clone is one nucleotide away. The chain uses TRBV27 and TRBJ1-4, with 8 bases that match TRBD1. With 5 bases clipped from V and 4 bases from J, the junction kept 9 bases outside the gene matches. CDR3 length equals 16 residues. CDR1 is MNHEY, CDR2 SMNVEV, per germline (reference sequence). This CDR3 is CASSLAGGMYNEKLFF. The CDR3 DNA is TGTGCCAGCAGTCTAGCAGGGGGCATGTATAATGAAAAACTGTTTTTT. Variable domain in full (rest from reference TRBV27 and TRBJ1-4): EAQVTQNPRYLITVTGKKLTVTCSQNMNHEYMSWYRQDPGLGLRQIYYSMNVEVTDKGDVPEGYKVSRKEKRNFPLILESPSPNQTSLYFCASSLAGGMYNEKLFFGSGTQLSVL.

This clonotype was seen ten or more times. V gene TRBV29-1 combines with J gene TRBJ2-7, with D possibly being TRBD1 or TRBD2 (5 bases each). This CDR3 is built from 13 residues. Trimming pared 8 bases from V and 6 bases from J, leaving 20 bases between. Per the germline V gene, CDR1 is SQVTM and CDR2 is ANQGSEA. The CDR3 sequence: CSQVRGRVCEQYF. In nucleotides, the CDR3 is TGCAGCCAGGTCCGGGGCAGGGTTTGCGAGCAGTACTTC.

The sample holds one count of this clonotype. The chain carries TRBV19 and TRBJ2-2; TRBD1 might be the D (6 bases). Germline CDR1 reads LNHDA; CDR2 reads SQIVND (reference sequence). This CDR3 is 14 amino acids long. V was pared by 6 bases and J by 4 bases, with 12 bases between. The CDR3 nucleotides are TGTGCCAGTAGCACAGGGTGGCGCACCGGGGAGCTGTTTTTT. Translating it yields CASSTGWRTGELFF.

This clonotype has ten or more counts. In DNA, the CDR3 is TGTGCCAGCAGCTTGGGTACACCTGAAAAACTGTTTTTT. Protein sequence: CASSLGTPEKLFF. The gene calls are TRBV5-5 and TRBJ1-4; D is ambiguous. V was cut by 0 bases and J by 7 bases, with 7 bases left in between. Germline V gene data show CDR1 as SGHKS and CDR2 as YYEKEE (reference sequence). The CDR3 covers 13 residues.

To note about this clonotype: Likely a read error: the CDR3 ends without its conserved phenylalanine or tryptophan. This chain joins TRBV6-1 and TRBJ2-4, with D possibly called TRBD1 or TRBD2 (5 bases each). The J call may not be correct, given that the DNA end is closer to TRBJ2-7. CDR3 length: 15 amino acids. From germline, CDR1 is MNHNS and CDR2 SASEGT. DNA for the CDR3: TGTGCCAGCAGTCAGAACCGGGACGGAGGCTACGAGCAGTACTGC. Its protein is CASSQNRDGGYEQYC.

Ten or more counts support this clonotype. The genes are TRBV13 and TRBJ2-4; 10 nucleotides align to TRBD2. After removal of 5 bases from V and 2 bases from J, the junction contained 9 bases not matched to a gene. The CDR3 totals 17 residues. The V gene's germline CDR1 is PRHDT and CDR2 FYEKMQ (reference sequence). The CDR3 nucleotides read TGTGCCAGCAGCCCAAGGGCTAGCGGGAGAACCAAAAACATTCAGTACTTC. It codes for CASSPRASGRTKNIQYF. The entire variable domain, with the rest obtained from reference TRBV13 and TRBJ2-4, is as follows: AAGVIQSPRHLIKEKRETATLKCYPIPRHDTVYWYQQGPGQDPQFLISFYEKMQSDKGSIPDRFSAQQFSDYHSELNMSSLELGDSALYFCASSPRASGRTKNIQYFGAGTRLSVL.